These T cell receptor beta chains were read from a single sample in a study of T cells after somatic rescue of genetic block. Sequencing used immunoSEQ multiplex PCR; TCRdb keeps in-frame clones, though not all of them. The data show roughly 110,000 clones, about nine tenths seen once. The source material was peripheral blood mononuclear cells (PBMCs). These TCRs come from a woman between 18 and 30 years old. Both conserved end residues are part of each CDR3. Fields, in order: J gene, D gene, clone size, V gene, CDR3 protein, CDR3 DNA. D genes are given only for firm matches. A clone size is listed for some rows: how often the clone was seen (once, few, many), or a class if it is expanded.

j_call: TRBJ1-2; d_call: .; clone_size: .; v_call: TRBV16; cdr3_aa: CASSPAVRPLTYGYTF; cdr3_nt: TGTGCCAGCAGCCCAGCGGTAAGGCCCTTGACTTATGGCTACACCTTC
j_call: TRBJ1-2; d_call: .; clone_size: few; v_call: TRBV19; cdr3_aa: CASSRRAPNYGYTF; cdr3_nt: TGTGCCAGTAGCCGCAGGGCCCCTAACTATGGCTACACCTTC
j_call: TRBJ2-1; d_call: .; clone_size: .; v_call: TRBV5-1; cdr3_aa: CASSLDPLTYNEQFF; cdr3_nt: TGCGCCAGCAGCCTGGACCCTCTGACCTACAATGAGCAGTTCTTC
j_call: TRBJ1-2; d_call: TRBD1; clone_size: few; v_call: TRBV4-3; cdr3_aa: CASSQDQGADGYTF; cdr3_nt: TGCGCCAGCAGCCAAGATCAGGGGGCAGATGGCTACACCTTC
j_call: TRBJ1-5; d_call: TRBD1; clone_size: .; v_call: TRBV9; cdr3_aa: CASSGTGGNQPQHF; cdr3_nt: TGTGCCAGCAGCGGAACAGGGGGGAATCAGCCCCAGCATTTT
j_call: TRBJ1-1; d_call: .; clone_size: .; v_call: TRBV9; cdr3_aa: CASSAQYGETEAFF; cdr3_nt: TGTGCCAGCAGCGCCCAGTACGGAGAAACTGAAGCTTTCTTT
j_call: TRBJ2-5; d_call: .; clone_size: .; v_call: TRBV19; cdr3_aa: CASSMVAGAAETQYF; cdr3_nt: TGTGCCAGTAGTATGGTAGCAGGGGCCGCGGAGACCCAGTACTTC
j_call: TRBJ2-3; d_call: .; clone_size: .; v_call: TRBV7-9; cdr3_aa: CASSLGADTQYF; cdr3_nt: TGTGCCAGCAGCTTAGGAGCAGATACGCAGTATTTT
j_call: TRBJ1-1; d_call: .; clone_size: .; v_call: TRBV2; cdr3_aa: CASRQRESTEAFF; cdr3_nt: TGTGCCAGCAGACAAAGGGAGTCCACTGAAGCTTTCTTT
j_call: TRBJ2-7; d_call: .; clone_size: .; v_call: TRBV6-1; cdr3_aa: CASSVWGGADNEQYF; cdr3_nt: TGTGCCAGCAGTGTGTGGGGGGGCGCCGATAACGAGCAGTACTTC